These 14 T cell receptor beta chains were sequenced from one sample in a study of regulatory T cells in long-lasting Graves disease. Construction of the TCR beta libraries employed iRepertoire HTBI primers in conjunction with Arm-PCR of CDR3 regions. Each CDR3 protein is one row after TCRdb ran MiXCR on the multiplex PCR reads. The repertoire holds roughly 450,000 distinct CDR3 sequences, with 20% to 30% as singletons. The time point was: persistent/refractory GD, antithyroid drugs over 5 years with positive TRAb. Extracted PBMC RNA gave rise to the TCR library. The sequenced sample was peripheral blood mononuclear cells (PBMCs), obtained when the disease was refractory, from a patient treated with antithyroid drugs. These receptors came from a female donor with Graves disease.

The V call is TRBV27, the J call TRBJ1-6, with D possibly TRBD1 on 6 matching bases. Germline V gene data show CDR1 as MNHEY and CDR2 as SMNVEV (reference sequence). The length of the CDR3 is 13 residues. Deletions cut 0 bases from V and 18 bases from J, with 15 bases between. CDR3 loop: CASSLSLGHLSHF. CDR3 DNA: TGTGCCAGCAGTTTATCTTTGGGACATTTATCCCACTTT.

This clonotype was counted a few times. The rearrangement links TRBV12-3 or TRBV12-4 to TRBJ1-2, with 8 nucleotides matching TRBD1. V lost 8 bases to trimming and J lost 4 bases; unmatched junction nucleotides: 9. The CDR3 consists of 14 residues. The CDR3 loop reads CASAPGQESYGYTF. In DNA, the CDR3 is TGTGCCAGCGCCCCGGGACAGGAATCCTATGGCTACACCTTC.

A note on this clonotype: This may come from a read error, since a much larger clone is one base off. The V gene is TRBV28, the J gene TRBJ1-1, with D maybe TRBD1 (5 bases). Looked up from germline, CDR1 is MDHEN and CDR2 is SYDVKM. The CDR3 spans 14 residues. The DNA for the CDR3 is TGTGTCAGCAGTACGCCCCGCGGGGTGGGGCAGCCTTTCTTT. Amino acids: CVSSTPRGVGQPFF. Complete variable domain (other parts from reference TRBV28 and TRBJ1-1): DVKVTQSSRYLVKRTGEKVFLECVQDMDHENMFWYRQDPGLGLRLIYFSYDVKMKEKGDIPEGYSVSREKKERFSLILESASTNQTSMYLCVSSTPRGVGQPFFGQGTRLTVV.

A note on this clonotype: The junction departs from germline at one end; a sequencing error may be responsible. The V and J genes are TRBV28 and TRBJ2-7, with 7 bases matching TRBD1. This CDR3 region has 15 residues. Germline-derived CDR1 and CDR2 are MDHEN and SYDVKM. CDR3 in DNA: TGTGACAGCAACTTCCGGGACAGAGTAACCTACGAGCAGTACTTC. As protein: CDSNFRDRVTYEQYF. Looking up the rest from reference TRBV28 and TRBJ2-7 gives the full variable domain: DVKVTQSSRYLVKRTGEKVFLECVQDMDHENMFWYRQDPGLGLRLIYFSYDVKMKEKGDIPEGYSVSREKKERFSLILESASTNQTSMYLCDSNFRDRVTYEQYFGPGTRLTVT.

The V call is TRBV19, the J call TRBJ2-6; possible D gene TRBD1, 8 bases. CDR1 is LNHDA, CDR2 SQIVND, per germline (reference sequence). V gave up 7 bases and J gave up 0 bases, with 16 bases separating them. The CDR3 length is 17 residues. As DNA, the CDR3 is TGTGCCAGTATAGACAGGGGACTAATCTCTGGGGCCAACGTCCTGACTTTC. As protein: CASIDRGLISGANVLTF.

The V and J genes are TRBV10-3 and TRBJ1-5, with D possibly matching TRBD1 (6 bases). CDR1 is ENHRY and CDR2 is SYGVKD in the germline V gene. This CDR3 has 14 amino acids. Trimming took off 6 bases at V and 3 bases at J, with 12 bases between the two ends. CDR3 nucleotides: TGTGCCATCAGCTACGCAGGGGACAATCAGCCCCAGCATTTT. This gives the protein CAISYAGDNQPQHF.

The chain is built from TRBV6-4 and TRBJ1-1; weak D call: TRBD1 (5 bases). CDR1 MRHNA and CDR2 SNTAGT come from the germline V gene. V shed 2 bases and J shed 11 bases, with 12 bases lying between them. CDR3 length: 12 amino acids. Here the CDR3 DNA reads TGTGCCAGCAGTGACGGAGCGGGGGAGGCTTTCTTT. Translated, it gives CASSDGAGEAFF.

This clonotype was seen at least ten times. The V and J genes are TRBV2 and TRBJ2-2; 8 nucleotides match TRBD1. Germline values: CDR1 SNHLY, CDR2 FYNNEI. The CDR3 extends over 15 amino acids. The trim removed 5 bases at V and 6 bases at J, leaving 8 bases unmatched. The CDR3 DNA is TGTGCCAGCAGTTTCGGGCAGGGGGCGTCCGGGGAGCTGTTTTTT. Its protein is CASSFGQGASGELFF.

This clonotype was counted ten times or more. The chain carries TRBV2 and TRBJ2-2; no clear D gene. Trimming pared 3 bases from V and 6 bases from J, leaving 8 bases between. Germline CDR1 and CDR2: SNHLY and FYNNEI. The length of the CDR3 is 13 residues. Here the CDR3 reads CASSEGPSGELFF. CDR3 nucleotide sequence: TGTGCCAGCAGTGAGGGTCCTTCCGGGGAGCTGTTTTTT.

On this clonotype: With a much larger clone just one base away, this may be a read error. The CDR3 DNA reads TGTGCCAGCAGCTTAACGAATGGGGCCAAAGTCCTGACTTTC. Translation gives CASSLTNGAKVLTF. The rearrangement uses TRBV11-2 and TRBJ2-6; maybe TRBD1 (5 bases). The germline CDR1 and CDR2 sequences are SGHAT and FQNNGV. This CDR3 spans 14 amino acids.

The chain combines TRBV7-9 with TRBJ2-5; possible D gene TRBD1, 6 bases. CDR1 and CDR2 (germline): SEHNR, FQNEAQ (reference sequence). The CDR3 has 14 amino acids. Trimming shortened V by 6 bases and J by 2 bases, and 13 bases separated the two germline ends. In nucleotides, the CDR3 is TGTGCCAGCAGTTACCGGACAGAGCAAGAGACCCAGTACTTC. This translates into CASSYRTEQETQYF. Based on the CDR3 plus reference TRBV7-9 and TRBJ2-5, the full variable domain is DTGVSQNPRHKITKRGQNVTFRCDPISEHNRLYWYRQTLGQGPEFLTYFQNEAQLEKSRLLSDRFSAERPKGSFSTLEIQRTEQGDSAMYLCASSYRTEQETQYFGPGTRLLVL.

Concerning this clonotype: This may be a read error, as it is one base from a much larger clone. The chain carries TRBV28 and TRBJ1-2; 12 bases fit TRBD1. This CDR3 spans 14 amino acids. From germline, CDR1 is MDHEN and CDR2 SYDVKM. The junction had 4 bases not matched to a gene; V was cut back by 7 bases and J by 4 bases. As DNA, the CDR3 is TGTGCCAGCAAGGGGACAGGGGGCGGCTATGGCTACACCTTC. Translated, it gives CASKGTGGGYGYTF.

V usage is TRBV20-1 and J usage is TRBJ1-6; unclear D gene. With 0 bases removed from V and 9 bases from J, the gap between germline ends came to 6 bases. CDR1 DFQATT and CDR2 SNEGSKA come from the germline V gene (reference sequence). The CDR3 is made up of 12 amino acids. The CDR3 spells CSARDSSSPLHF. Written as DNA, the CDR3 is TGCAGTGCTAGAGATTCGAGTTCACCCCTCCACTTT.

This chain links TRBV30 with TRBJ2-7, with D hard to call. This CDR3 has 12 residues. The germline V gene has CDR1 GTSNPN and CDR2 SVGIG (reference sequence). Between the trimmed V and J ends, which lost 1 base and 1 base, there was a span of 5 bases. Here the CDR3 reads CAWSAESYEQYF. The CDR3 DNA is TGTGCCTGGAGTGCCGAGTCCTACGAGCAGTACTTC.